This entry features one TCR beta chain sequence. This entry comes from a study of shared clonotypes between healthy human individuals. Method: immunoSEQ multiplex PCR; TCRdb's copy keeps in-frame clones and lacks some. This sample yields 1.4 million to 1.5 million clones, of which roughly 96% are seen a single time; approximately 1.2% belongs to the top ten. Sequencing was performed on naive CD4+ T cells sorted from blood. The sample's subset: CD45RA+ positively selected. This receptor was identified in a man in his thirties or forties in good health.

The CDR3 loop reads CSVQTGDGNQPQHF. The DNA of the CDR3 is TGCAGCGTCCAGACAGGGGATGGCAATCAGCCCCAGCATTTT. V gene TRBV29-1 combines with J gene TRBJ1-5, with 8 bases that match TRBD1. V trimming: 6 bases; J trimming: 2 bases; junction bases outside the gene matches: 6. The CDR3 spans 14 residues. Germline V gene sequence: CDR1 SQVTM, CDR2 ANQGSEA.